Reported below is one T cell receptor beta chain. Unmatched junction bases numbered 13, after V lost 1 base and J lost 10 bases. The V gene's germline CDR1 is GTSNPN and CDR2 SVGIG (reference sequence). This CDR3 spans 16 amino acids. These data are taken from a study of cytomegalovirus exposure and HLA in healthy donors. The PCR ran on 60 Vbeta and 13 Jbeta primers. The repertoire was sequenced with immunoSEQ multiplex PCR; TCRdb's copy has only in-frame clones and lacks some. This specimen shows 80,000 to 95,000 clones; the ten leading clones hold 15%. The clonotype was recovered from a man between 50 and 59 years old in good health and CMV-seropositive. V gene TRBV30 combines with J gene TRBJ2-4, with 10 bases identical to TRBD1. Sample: PBMCs. The CDR3 DNA follows: TGTGCCTGGAGTGCCCTGACAGGGGGCGGTCTGGGTATTCAGTACTTC. Its protein is CAWSALTGGGLGIQYF. Full variable domain (rest looked up from reference TRBV30 and TRBJ2-4): SQTIHQWPATLVQPVGSPLSLECTVEGTSNPNLYWYRQAAGRGLQLLFYSVGIGQISSEVPQNLSASRPQDRQFILSSKKLLLSDSGFYLCAWSALTGGGLGIQYFGAGTRLSVL.